This record concerns one TCR beta chain sequence. The data were taken from a study of neoadjuvant anti-PD-1 for oral cavity cancer. Study as a whole: Before surgery, most patients got three to four biweekly 3 mg/kg nivolumab doses. Patients without progression got a fourth dose around day 43.

PBMC libraries mostly used 480 ng of input genomic DNA, with six replicates per sample. TCRdb's copy holds only in-frame clones and misses some; the assay was immunoSEQ multiplex PCR. This sample has more than 10,000 clones, with over 50% found just once. PBMCs were not maintained or expanded in culture before analysis. The CDR3 has 12 amino acids. The germline V gene has CDR1 SGHVS and CDR2 FQNEAQ. V lost 5 bases and J lost 8, with 10 bases in between. The clonotype comes from a person aged 40 to 85 with oral cavity squamous cell carcinoma. Specimen: PBMCs, collected before nivolumab (anti-PD-1) treatment. The chain uses TRBV7-8 and TRBJ2-1; D is perhaps TRBD1 (6 bases). Here the CDR3 DNA reads TGTGCCAGCAGCCTACAGGGTGATGAGCAGTTCTTC. Translated: CASSLQGDEQFF.